This record looks at one T cell receptor (beta chain) sequence and its context. This clonotype was detected a few times. Its binding antigen is unknown. A read error may produce the germline difference seen at one junction end. The sample is drawn from a study of T cell repertoires in cytomegalovirus infection (dated by TCRdb to 2018 to 2020). With regard to the full study: Recently identified HLA-C-restricted CMV epitopes, whose presentation resists viral immunomodulation, were targeted by peptide stimulations together with well-studied HLA-B-restricted epitopes. The HLA type of each donor mattered for the analysis, because public TCR beta signatures pointed to carriage of CMV infection along with the matching HLA type.

According to the study, the label for this sample's treatment or condition signals: in vitro stimulation with specific CMV peptide epitopes to enrich CMV-specific T cells. Sequencing was performed on an Illumina HiSeq 1500. TCRdb applied fastp at Q25 and MiXCR to the public reads, then kept only in-frame beta chains. Records with the same CDR3 protein are collapsed into one entry carrying the most frequent genes and DNA. Across this sample there are around 750,000 distinct CDR3 sequences, with 30% to 35% seen only once. The ten most abundant clones make up 9.5% to 15% of the sample. The paper's findings and limits, for the study overall: In both this cohort and an independent roughly 400-donor cohort, the cumulative frequency of public TCR beta family members distinguished carriers of CMV infection plus the relevant HLA type. The ex vivo response was dominated by HLA-C-restricted CMV-specific TCR beta clonotypes, which also provided the single most frequent clonotype in two of eight donors.

CDR1 and CDR2, per the germline V gene (reference sequence), are LNHNV and YYDKDF. The cysteine opens and the phenylalanine closes a CDR3 of 15 amino acids. The retained sequence is limited to the CDR3, 45 bases, with the frame set at the first base. Recombination joined TRBV15 with TRBJ1-2, with no confidently assigned D gene. The TCR originated in a human donor in good health (CMV status not recorded). Some clones in this sample may be carry-over from other donors' samples. Sequences were derived from cultured CD8+ T cells from PBMCs, sampled from culture after CMV antigen stimulation. At the DNA level, the sequence is TGTGCCACCAGCAGAGCTAGGCAAGACTCATATGGGTACACCTTC. It translates as CATSRARQDSYGYTF.